The T cell receptor beta chain under discussion was sequenced for a study of T cells in localized non-small cell lung cancer. The study, taken as a whole, reports: The study detected a median about 60 of the top 100 tumor clones in adjacent lung. It was uninvolved adjacent lung that showed the highest T cell clonality, exceeding tumor. Sequencing involved a lone tumor region, leaving heterogeneity possible. Those with higher blood T cell density had longer overall survival.

TCRdb's copy holds only in-frame clones and misses some; the assay was immunoSEQ multiplex PCR. The sample holds over 15,000 clones, 80% to 90% seen once. In the case of this clone: Its antigen is as yet unknown.

The clonotype comes from a male donor at least 60 years old with stage I lung adenocarcinoma. The material sequenced was peripheral blood, taken before any cancer treatment.

The CDR3 nucleotides read TGCGCCAGCAGCTTGGGGTCACAGTCTGGAAACACCATATATTTT. As protein: CASSLGSQSGNTIYF. V and J are TRBV5-1 and TRBJ1-3; D remains ambiguous. Germline V CDR1 and CDR2: SGHRS, YFSETQ. Between the trimmed V and J ends, which lost 0 bases and 1 base, there was a span of 8 bases. The CDR3 has 15 amino acids.